This T cell receptor (beta chain) was captured in a study of cytomegalovirus exposure and HLA in healthy donors (dated by TCRdb to 2016 to 2017). With respect to the entire study: In an earlier analysis of several hundred of the donors, 250 to 350 Gb of sequence data and 117 million unique TCR beta sequences from about 179 million T cells were reported. Donor age, sex, ethnicity and CMV serostatus were compiled together with the repertoire data. To decide whether each TCR beta V gene segment behaved as functional or pseudogenic, an earlier analysis of some 600 of the donors relied on high-throughput TCR beta sequencing. Besides the first cohort of 550 to 750 subjects, a separate validation cohort made up of 120 or so different subjects was used. The aim of the study was to test whether cataloging public T cell receptors could identify signatures of past pathogen exposure. Using immunosequencing, the study profiled T cell repertoires from fewer than 700 subjects and related those repertoires to cytomegalovirus serostatus. Among roughly 400 genotyped donors of the cohort, an average of approximately 220,000 unique TCR beta nucleotide sequences was sequenced per donor, of which about 18% were non-productive. To study patterns of TCR occurrence, a later analysis re-analyzed previously published TCR beta repertoires from just over 650 donors and added high-resolution HLA genotyping. All discovery cohort repertoires had been generated on a single sequencing platform. An early release that covered approximately 600 HLA-typed donors contained about 290 gigabases of sequencing data and tens of millions of unique TCR sequences. Several DR-DQ haplotypes were handled as single units for association and clustering because linkage in the cohort was strong. Both class I and class II loci were covered by HLA typing, at four-digit resolution. A later genetic analysis took genome-wide SNP genotypes for about three fifths of the 666 donors and used that subset as a discovery cohort. In the later analysis, no new phenotypic data were used to find candidate immune exposures; instead, reliance was placed on TCR beta sequences and their occurrence across donors. The number of typed donors differed by locus: about 629-630 for A, B, C, DRB1 and DQB1; 522 for DQA1; approximately 600 for DPA1; and approximately 450 for DPB1. Of the 300 to 400 genotyped donors, about 80% fell in the genetic ancestry cluster associated with self-reported Caucasian donors. The study combined high-throughput TCR immunosequencing, statistical association of individual TCRs with disease status, and machine learning to predict cytomegalovirus infection status.

The cohort comprised some 730 healthy bone marrow donors. At the time of sampling, all cohort members were nominally healthy, though unrecorded immune exposures were likely present. The donor was CMV seronegative and belonged to the group of approximately 320 seronegative cohort members. A peripheral blood sample was provided by each donor, and peripheral blood mononuclear cells were used for TCR beta sequencing. The Qiagen DNeasy Blood Extraction Kit was used to extract genomic DNA from the blood cell samples. What the research found in general, with its limitations: In an earlier analysis of under 600 of the donors, most TCR beta V segments were observed in productive rearrangements about 90% or about 30% of the time, broadly matching IMGT annotations. For the cohort, immune exposure information was limited to CMV serostatus. The authors suggested that the approach could potentially be generalized to other disease states and immunological phenotypes. The presence/absence analyses assumed that sequencing depth was roughly uniform across donors, and that assumption may not be true. A further reported finding was that TCR beta sequences accurately predicted the HLA-A and HLA-B alleles for most subjects in the first cohort. Some 15 rarely observed V segments, including chromosome 9 orphons, were excluded from the earlier analysis of some 590 of the donors because counts were too low. Because some donors lacked HLA typing at each locus, the association tests relied only on the typed subset. A total of 164 TCR beta chains were listed by the study as associated with cytomegalovirus. Across donors, most TCR sequences were observed very rarely, whereas some public TCRs were present in many individuals. In vitro tests confirmed that a few of the cytomegalovirus-associated TCR beta chains recognize cytomegalovirus antigens. Linkage disequilibrium might explain the correlated functional status among segregating V segments, but an unknown experimental factor could not be ruled out. In a later analysis, most CMV-associated TCR beta chains were found to appear HLA-restricted, with HLA associations seemingly driven largely by CMV exposure. Cytomegalovirus status was reported to be diagnosed by the classifier with high specificity and sensitivity in both the original and validation cohorts. In a later analysis, TCR association rates were found to vary across HLA loci, with the most associated TCRs seen for DRB1 alleles and the fewest for HLA-C alleles. Because the 87-base-pair reads could not distinguish some IMGT-functional V segments, including TRBV6-2 and TRBV6-3, those segments were excluded. Strong co-occurrence of HLA alleles, especially DR and DQ, made assigning TCR associations to individual alleles difficult. Compared with equally common non-associated chains, HLA-associated TCR beta chains in a later analysis were more clonally expanded and had lower generation probabilities. In a later analysis, several top co-occurrence clusters were reported to appear linked to parvovirus B19, influenza, CMV and Epstein-Barr virus. Only TCR beta chains were sequenced in this cohort, and the absence of alpha or paired-chain data limited detectable features. A later genetic analysis associated a missense DCLRE1C variant with V-gene and J-gene trimming of TCR beta chains, and an independent cohort replicated the association. In a later analysis, about 17,000 TCR beta sequences were associated with specific HLA alleles at a false discovery rate of 0.05. A cluster of highly shared sequence variants was judged likely to represent a technical artifact of the sequencing pipeline. A later genetic analysis reported fewer N-insertions in productive TCRs among donors in an Asian-associated ancestry cluster than the roughly 670-donor mean.

On this clone: Its antigen remains undetermined. Base qualities are not recorded, but no much larger clone differs from it by a single base.

Libraries were prepared through the immunoSEQ multiplex PCR assay. A mixture of 60 forward primers for TCR Vbeta segments and 13 reverse primers for TCR Jbeta segments was used in the multiplex PCR. The CDR3 region of rearranged TCR beta genes was amplified from genomic DNA by a multiplex PCR assay. The Illumina HiSeq System was used to sequence the amplified TCR beta libraries as 87-base-pair reads. The original pipeline was this. A later analysis tallied roughly 80 million unique TCR beta chains across the 650 to 750 repertoires, and around 12 million of those chains were shared by two or more donors. To remove PCR and sequencing errors, raw reads were error-corrected and collapsed into unique sequences using a nearest-neighbor algorithm that merged closely related sequences. Alignment of CDR3 sequences to IMGT reference sequences was used to assign V, D and J gene segments. For a sequence to be retained, a match of at least six nucleotides was required to both a V gene segment and a J gene segment. Rearrangements were called productive when the CDR3 lacked stop codons and stayed in frame with V and J; all others were non-productive. CDR3 was defined by IMGT convention, running from the second conserved V-encoded cysteine to the conserved J-encoded phenylalanine. In an earlier analysis of around 640 of the donors, sequences lacking an unambiguous match to a single V gene segment were excluded. An earlier analysis of 450 to 650 of the donors called V segments functional above 56.7% productive rearrangements and segregating when the between-donor standard deviation exceeded 5%. To diagnose cytomegalovirus status from the catalog of TCR beta chain sequences, a statistical classification framework was built. A later analysis assigned V and J genes by comparing TCR nucleotide sequences with IMGT/GENE-DB human TR gene sequences. Using the TCRdist pipeline, a later analysis assigned CDR3 sequences along with most-parsimonious VDJ recombination scenarios. In a later analysis, each TCR beta chain was defined by its CDR3 amino acid sequence together with its V-gene family, and reads lacking a unique V-gene family were excluded. In a later analysis, some 600 highly shared, low-generation-probability nucleotide sequences were removed to address suspected cross-contamination and a sequencing artifact. In a later analysis, a clonal expansion index for each public chain was calculated from normalized within-repertoire ranks of inferred template counts. A later analysis computed generation probabilities with a VDJ recombination model fitted to out-of-frame rearrangements, and checked the results against IGoR. Hypergeometric tests were used in a later analysis to score TCR-TCR, TCR-HLA and TCR-CMV co-occurrence, with a repertoire-size bias correction applied to the TCR pairs. In a later analysis, false discovery rates were estimated by permuting HLA or CMV assignments 20 times. In a later analysis, co-occurring TCRs were grouped using DBSCAN, and TCRdist sequence similarity was added for clustering within HLA-allele-positive subsets. For co-occurrence clustering, repertoires with fewer than 30,000 or more than 120,000 public chains were excluded, along with about five repertoires with anomalous nucleotide sharing. TCRdb re-hosts the immuneACCESS table, in-frame sequences only. Its copies lack some clones; in the studies checked, an unresolved V gene accounts for under half of them, and the cause for the rest is not known. V, J and clone size are taken as reported in that table, and D and trimming were inferred from the DNA itself. The sample table shows 120,000 to 150,000 clones, and over 75% are seen once. The top ten clones comprise roughly 2.9% of the sample.

Trimming leaves V shorter by 6 bases and J shorter by 5 bases, with the junction holding 9 bases beyond the gene matches. Based on the germline V gene (reference sequence), the CDR1 and CDR2 sequences are LNHDA and SQIVND. Reading from cysteine to phenylalanine, the CDR3 counts 17 amino acids. The read is trimmed to its CDR3 DNA, 51 bases read in frame from base 1. The rearrangement combines TRBV19 with TRBJ2-2; 13 junctional bases match TRBD2. The sequence derives from a woman aged 25 to 39 in good health and CMV-seronegative. Sequencing was performed on PBMCs. The sequenced DNA is TGTGCCAGTAGCCCCTACGGACTAGCGGGGGATACCGGGGAGCTGTTTTTT. Its protein is CASSPYGLAGDTGELFF.